This T cell receptor beta chain stems from a study of brain metastases from non-small cell lung cancer. Overall study findings and caveats: T-cell clones appeared expanded in approximately 58% of brain metastases relative to matched primary tumors. T-cell infiltration was lower in brain metastases than primaries (P < 0.001).

CDR1 MNHEY and CDR2 SVGAGI come from the germline V gene. The CDR3 is made up of 15 amino acids. With V trimmed by 6 bases and J by 0 bases, 4 bases remained unmatched. Sequencing used immunoSEQ multiplex PCR; TCRdb keeps in-frame clones, though not all of them. Found here are 15,000 or so clones, over 80% of them singletons; the top ten hold 7.7%. In regard to this clone: The antigen is unknown.

The receptor comes from a donor aged 40 or over with non-small cell lung cancer. The specimen sequenced was primary lung tumor tissue. This chain connects TRBV6-5 to TRBJ2-4, with 8 bases that match TRBD2. CDR3 in DNA: TGTGCCAGCAGAGCGGGGGTGGGAGCCAAAAACATTCAGTACTTC. Translation gives CASRAGVGAKNIQYF.